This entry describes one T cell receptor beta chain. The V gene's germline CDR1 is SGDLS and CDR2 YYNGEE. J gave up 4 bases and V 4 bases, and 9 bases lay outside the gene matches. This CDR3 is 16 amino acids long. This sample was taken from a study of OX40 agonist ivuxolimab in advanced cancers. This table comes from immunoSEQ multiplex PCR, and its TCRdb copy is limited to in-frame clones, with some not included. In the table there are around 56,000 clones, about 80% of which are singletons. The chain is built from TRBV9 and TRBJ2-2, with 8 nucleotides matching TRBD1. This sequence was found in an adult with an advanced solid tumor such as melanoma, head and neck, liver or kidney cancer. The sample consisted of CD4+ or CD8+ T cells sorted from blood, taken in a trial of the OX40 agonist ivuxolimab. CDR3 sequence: CASSPNQGASTGELFF. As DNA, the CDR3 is TGTGCCAGCAGCCCAAATCAGGGGGCGAGCACCGGGGAGCTGTTTTTT.